One sample yielded the 20 T cell receptor beta chains listed below, sequenced in a study of T cells expressing NK-cell markers. TCRdb re-called the 5' RACE reads and catalogs CDR3 proteins one per entry, DNA excluded. The sample has about 460,000 distinct CDR3 sequences. Sequencing was done on a sample of blood T cells: a sorted CD56 or NKG2C T cell subset, CD4+ or CD8+ T cells, or bulk PBMC T cells (not recorded which). The receptors were sampled from a woman in her forties or fifties in good health.

The chain is built from TRBV18 and TRBJ2-2. Germline-derived CDR1 and CDR2 are KGHSH and LQKENI. This CDR3 contains 13 residues. The CDR3 sequence: CASTDLNTGELFF.

The chain recombines TRBV20-1 with TRBJ2-7. This CDR3 is built from 14 residues. From germline, CDR1 is DFQATT and CDR2 SNEGSKA (reference sequence). The CDR3: CSASIAGAAYEQYF.

The chain joins TRBV9 to TRBJ2-5; the TCRdb call, TRBD1, lacks DNA for checking. The germline V gene has CDR1 SGDLS and CDR2 YYNGEE. The CDR3 loop spans 15 amino acids. CDR3 loop: CASSVGPGKGETLYF.

The chain employs TRBV2 and TRBJ2-5; checking the TCRdb D call of TRBD1 is not possible without DNA. This CDR3 is 15 amino acids long. Germline lookup yields CDR1 SNHLY and CDR2 FYNNEI. CDR3: CASKVSGIPLETQYF.

V and J are TRBV20-1 and TRBJ2-4; with no DNA, the TCRdb D assignment of TRBD2 cannot be verified. This CDR3 is built from 16 residues. The germline V gene has CDR1 DFQATT and CDR2 SNEGSKA (reference sequence). CDR3 protein: CSATFRTSGGKNIQYF.

The chain carries TRBV12-3 or TRBV12-4 and TRBJ2-5; as DNA is missing, the TRBD1 call by TCRdb cannot be tested. The CDR3 runs to 15 residues. The CDR3: CASSLPGSNQETQYF.

The rearrangement joins TRBV13 to TRBJ2-2; with no DNA, the TCRdb D assignment of TRBD1 cannot be verified. This CDR3 contains 17 residues. The germline gives CDR1 PRHDT, CDR2 FYEKMQ (reference sequence). Here the CDR3 reads CASSPGMGSGNTGELFF.

The chain has TRBV20-1 and TRBJ2-1; TCRdb lists TRBD2, though no DNA is available to test this call. The CDR3 runs to 15 residues. Germline values: CDR1 DFQATT, CDR2 SNEGSKA (reference sequence). The CDR3 sequence: CSASKRESSYNEQFF.

V usage is TRBV12-3 or TRBV12-4 and J usage is TRBJ1-1; absent DNA, TCRdb's TRBD1 call cannot be checked. The CDR3 spans 13 residues. The CDR3 here is CASSTPGRLEAFF.

The genes are TRBV20-1 and TRBJ2-1; no DNA is available, so the TRBD1 call from TCRdb remains unchecked. Germline V gene lookup returns CDR1 DFQATT and CDR2 SNEGSKA (reference sequence). The CDR3 spans 13 residues. This CDR3 is CSARVPGDNEQFF.

This rearrangement joins TRBV3-1 to TRBJ1-4. The CDR3 spans 14 residues. CDR1 is LGHDT, CDR2 YNNKEL, per germline (reference sequence). CDR3 sequence: CASSQGVRLEKLFF.

The chain has TRBV20-1 and TRBJ2-1; TCRdb's D call, TRBD1, is unchecked because there is no DNA. The CDR3 runs to 15 residues. Germline V CDR1 and CDR2: DFQATT, SNEGSKA (reference sequence). The chain's CDR3 is CSARDQGVWDNEQFF.

The V gene is TRBV29-1, the J gene TRBJ2-2; the D call of TRBD2 rests on TCRdb alone, since no DNA is present to check it. The CDR3 runs 13 residues. CDR1 SQVTM and CDR2 ANQGSEA come from the germline V gene. This chain's CDR3 is CSVVSGPLTELFF.

This chain links TRBV5-1 with TRBJ2-4. The CDR3 has 17 amino acids. Germline values: CDR1 SGHRS, CDR2 YFSETQ. CDR3 sequence: CASRSGFLGESKNIQYF.

CDR3 amino acids: CASSRDRAEGYTF. The V and J genes are TRBV5-1 and TRBJ1-2; there is no DNA to check the TCRdb D call of TRBD1. CDR1 and CDR2 (germline): SGHRS, YFSETQ. The CDR3 runs to 13 residues.

The rearrangement joins TRBV7-9 to TRBJ1-1. Germline V gene data show CDR1 as SEHNR and CDR2 as FQNEAQ (reference sequence). The CDR3 totals 12 residues. The CDR3 region is CASSLHQSGAFF. The complete variable domain, with remaining parts taken from reference TRBV7-9 and TRBJ1-1, reads DTGVSQNPRHKITKRGQNVTFRCDPISEHNRLYWYRQTLGQGPEFLTYFQNEAQLEKSRLLSDRFSAERPKGSFSTLEIQRTEQGDSAMYLCASSLHQSGAFFGQGTRLTVV.

V and J are TRBV9 and TRBJ1-2; the TRBD1 assignment by TCRdb is unverifiable without DNA. The germline gives CDR1 SGDLS, CDR2 YYNGEE. The CDR3 spans 14 residues. CDR3 protein: CASSPGTALLGYTF. The full variable domain, completed using reference TRBV9 and TRBJ1-2, is DSGVTQTPKHLITATGQRVTLRCSPRSGDLSVYWYQQSLDQGLQFLIQYYNGEERAKGNILERFSAQQFPDLHSELNLSSLELGDSALYFCASSPGTALLGYTFGSGTRLTVV.

J is TRBJ2-3 and V is TRBV12-3 or TRBV12-4; the TCRdb D gene call, TRBD2, has no DNA to confirm it. The CDR3 runs to 13 residues. CDR3 region: CASSLVGVDTQYF.

This chain connects TRBV12-3 or TRBV12-4 to TRBJ2-5. CDR3 length: 13 residues. CDR3: CASSLRIMETQYF.

The CDR3 is CSERGPYNEQFF. The gene calls are TRBV20-1 and TRBJ2-1. The CDR3 has 12 residues. Germline V gene sequence: CDR1 DFQATT, CDR2 SNEGSKA (reference sequence).